The 15 T cell receptor beta chains below were found in one sample sequenced in a study of control samples from healthy donors and cancer patients. Clones were sequenced by immunoSEQ multiplex PCR, and TCRdb holds only the in-frame ones, with some missing. The sample lists roughly 30,000 clones, approximately 90% occurring once. The sequencing input was formalin-fixed, paraffin-embedded tissue. The receptors shown here come from a female donor with melanoma.

The rearrangement uses TRBV27 and TRBJ2-1, with TRBD1 matching over 7 bases. V lost 6 bases, J lost 5 bases, and 4 bases stayed unmatched. The CDR3 is made up of 13 amino acids. Germline CDR1 is MNHEY and CDR2 is SMNVEV (reference sequence). The CDR3 coding sequence is TGTGCCAGCAGCAAAACAGGGGACAATGAGCAGTTCTTC. Translated: CASSKTGDNEQFF.

V and J are TRBV9 and TRBJ1-4; 9 nucleotides agree with TRBD1. The CDR3 is made up of 17 amino acids. Trimming took 4 bases from V and 7 from J; bases not matched to a gene: 14. The germline CDR1 and CDR2 sequences are SGDLS and YYNGEE. The CDR3 sequence is CASSPRWGTGGGEKLFF. The DNA for the CDR3 is TGTGCCAGCAGCCCCAGATGGGGAACAGGGGGCGGTGAAAAACTGTTTTTT.

The gene calls are TRBV5-1 and TRBJ1-1; 7 nucleotides align to TRBD1. Germline trimming cut 0 bases from V and 1 base from J; bases unmatched to any gene: 3. This CDR3 is 15 amino acids long. Germline V CDR1 and CDR2: SGHRS, YFSETQ. The CDR3 spells CASSLEGGPNTEAFF. CDR3 DNA: TGCGCCAGCAGCTTGGAAGGGGGCCCGAACACTGAAGCTTTCTTT.

The CDR3 bases are TGTGCCAGCAGCCCATCAATTTACGGGGGCTACGAGCAGTACTTC. Its protein is CASSPSIYGGYEQYF. The V gene is TRBV7-9, the J gene TRBJ2-7, with a tentative D call TRBD2 (6 bases). Trimming cost V 5 bases and J 3 bases, with 17 bases left between them. The CDR3 is made up of 15 amino acids. Germline-derived CDR1 and CDR2 are SEHNR and FQNEAQ (reference sequence).

The chain joins TRBV7-9 to TRBJ1-2, with 8 bases lining up with TRBD1. V trimming: 6 bases; J trimming: 8 bases; junction bases outside the gene matches: 8. The CDR3 totals 13 residues. Germline CDR1 reads SEHNR; CDR2 reads FQNEAQ (reference sequence). Here the CDR3 reads CASSPGGAGGYTF. The CDR3 region has the DNA TGTGCCAGCAGTCCAGGGGGCGCGGGGGGCTACACCTTC.

The rearrangement uses TRBV4-1 and TRBJ2-3, with a weak D call TRBD2 (6 bases). Germline CDR1 MGHRA, CDR2 YSYEKL. This CDR3 has 16 amino acids. V was trimmed by 3 bases and J by 3 bases, leaving 16 bases between them. Here the CDR3 reads CASSHFGGKRTDTQYF. CDR3 coding DNA: TGCGCCAGCAGCCATTTCGGCGGGAAGAGGACAGATACGCAGTATTTT.

The V call is TRBV7-2, the J call TRBJ1-6, with D uncertain. CDR3 length: 16 amino acids. CDR1 is SGHTA and CDR2 is FQGNSA in the germline V gene. The V and J ends lost 1 base and 6 bases respectively, with 13 bases between them. DNA for the CDR3: TGTGCCAGCAGCTTAGTAGCCGGAACAGTTAATTCACCCCTCCACTTT. Translating it yields CASSLVAGTVNSPLHF.

About this clone itself: At one end, the junction sequence differs from germline, possibly due to a read error. The chain is built from TRBV29-1 and TRBJ1-1; tentatively, D is TRBD1 (5 bases). Germline CDR1 reads SQVTM; CDR2 reads ANQGSEA. CDR3 size: 16 residues. The CDR3 reads CSVESGAASTNTEAFF. The CDR3 DNA follows: TGCAGTGTTGAGAGCGGGGCCGCCTCCACGAACACTGAAGCTTTCTTT. Combining the CDR3 with reference TRBV29-1 and TRBJ1-1 gives the whole variable domain SAVISQKPSRDICQRGTSLTIQCQVDSQVTMMFWYRQQPGQSLTLIATANQGSEATYESGFVIDKFPISRPNLTFSTLTVSNMSPEDSSIYLCSVESGAASTNTEAFFGQGTRLTVV.

This chain uses TRBV13 with TRBJ1-1; D unclear. This CDR3 is built from 14 residues. Trimming cost V 5 bases and J 0 bases, with 10 bases left between them. Germline V lookup: CDR1 PRHDT, CDR2 FYEKMQ (reference sequence). In DNA form, the CDR3 reads TGTGCCAGCAGCCTCGGACTGATGAACACTGAAGCTTTCTTT. Translating it yields CASSLGLMNTEAFF.

This rearrangement joins TRBV28 to TRBJ2-7; TRBD1 agrees at 7 bases. The V segment lost 5 bases and the J segment 2 bases; nucleotides outside the gene matches: 15. This CDR3 has 17 residues. CDR1 MDHEN and CDR2 SYDVKM come from the germline V gene. The CDR3 sequence is CASSPYNRGSDAYEQYF. The CDR3 region has the DNA TGTGCCAGCAGTCCCTATAACAGGGGATCCGATGCCTACGAGCAGTACTTC. Full variable domain (rest looked up from reference TRBV28 and TRBJ2-7): DVKVTQSSRYLVKRTGEKVFLECVQDMDHENMFWYRQDPGLGLRLIYFSYDVKMKEKGDIPEGYSVSREKKERFSLILESASTNQTSMYLCASSPYNRGSDAYEQYFGPGTRLTVT.

The chain couples TRBV18 to TRBJ2-2; 7 bases agree with TRBD1. The CDR3 runs to 15 residues. V lost 5 bases to trimming and J lost 4 bases; unmatched junction nucleotides: 7. Germline V CDR1 and CDR2: KGHSH, LQKENI. The CDR3 loop is CASSGTAVSTGELFF. The CDR3 nucleotides read TGTGCCAGCTCAGGGACAGCAGTGTCCACCGGGGAGCTGTTTTTT.

This chain links TRBV13 with TRBJ2-5, with 9 nucleotides matching TRBD2. The V gene's germline CDR1 is PRHDT and CDR2 FYEKMQ (reference sequence). Trimming took 5 bases from V and 4 from J; bases not matched to a gene: 11. The CDR3 is 16 residues long. The CDR3 sequence is CASSKLSGSLPETQYF. The CDR3 nucleotides read TGTGCCAGCAGCAAACTTAGCGGGAGCCTCCCAGAGACCCAGTACTTC. Variable domain in full (rest from reference TRBV13 and TRBJ2-5): AAGVIQSPRHLIKEKRETATLKCYPIPRHDTVYWYQQGPGQDPQFLISFYEKMQSDKGSIPDRFSAQQFSDYHSELNMSSLELGDSALYFCASSKLSGSLPETQYFGPGTRLLVL.

The chain couples TRBV4-1 to TRBJ1-5; D not resolved. Deletions cut 0 bases from V and 7 bases from J, with 10 bases between. The germline gives CDR1 MGHRA, CDR2 YSYEKL. The CDR3 has 14 amino acids. CDR3 nucleotides: TGCGCCAGCAGCCAAGAGGCAGCCGGCCAGCCCCAGCATTTT. It specifies CASSQEAAGQPQHF.

The chain links TRBV7-2 to TRBJ1-2, with a possible D match to TRBD1 (6 bases). This CDR3 has 14 residues. Trimming removed 1 base at V and 4 bases at J, with 10 bases between. Germline V gene data show CDR1 as SGHTA and CDR2 as FQGNSA. The CDR3 region is CASSLGTAPYGYTF. CDR3 sequence (DNA): TGTGCCAGCAGCTTAGGGACAGCCCCCTATGGCTACACCTTC.

This clone has just one count. J is TRBJ1-4 and V is TRBV4-3, with D maybe TRBD1 (5 bases). The germline V gene has CDR1 LGHNA and CDR2 YSLEER. Deletions cut 0 bases from V and 1 base from J, with 12 bases between. The CDR3 runs to 17 residues. CDR3 nucleotide sequence: TGCGCCAGCAGCCAAGATTCGACGGGGCAAACTAATGAAAAACTGTTTTTT. It specifies CASSQDSTGQTNEKLFF.